This paragraph reports one T cell receptor (beta chain). This sample stems from a study of cytomegalovirus exposure and HLA in healthy donors. The germline V gene encodes CDR1 SGHTA and CDR2 FQGTGA. The CDR3 covers 17 residues. Losses at the gene ends were 5 bases for V and 2 bases for J; bases not matched to a gene: 5. The method was immunoSEQ multiplex PCR; TCRdb's version includes in-frame clones alone and lacks a portion of them. This table holds 150,000 to 180,000 clones, 85% to 90% found once. The chain combines TRBV7-3 with TRBJ2-2; 13 nucleotides agree with TRBD2. The TCR sequence derives from a human donor in good health. Sequenced material: PBMCs. The CDR3 region is CASSRRTSGGNTGELFF. The CDR3 DNA reads as TGTGCCAGCAGCCGAAGGACTAGCGGGGGAAACACCGGGGAGCTGTTTTTT.